One sample yielded the 25 T cell receptor beta chains listed below, sequenced in a study of radiotherapy plus CTLA-4 blockade in lung cancer (dated by TCRdb to the late 2010s). Library generation was performed with the immunoSEQ multiplex PCR assay. TCRdb took this table from immuneACCESS and kept in-frame rearrangements with V and J called. Such tables lack part of the clones; where checked against another copy, unresolved V genes explain under half of the gap, and the rest is unexplained. Here the sample has more than 30,000 clones; approximately 80% occur a single time. The biggest ten clones account for around 25% of the sample. This specimen was peripheral blood, taken from a patient treated with radiotherapy plus ipilimumab. Receptors originate from a human donor with non-small cell lung cancer that progressed on radiotherapy plus ipilimumab.

This chain joins TRBV2 and TRBJ1-2; D call uncertain. Deletions cut 7 bases from V and 4 bases from J, with 16 bases between. The V gene's germline CDR1 is SNHLY and CDR2 FYNNEI. This CDR3 has 14 residues. The CDR3 region is CASTGVAATYGYTF. DNA for the CDR3: TGTGCCAGCACCGGGGTTGCGGCTACCTATGGCTACACCTTC.

This chain links TRBV7-3 with TRBJ1-4, with D perhaps TRBD1 (6 bases). V lost 5 bases and J 0 bases, leaving 34 bases between the germline ends. This CDR3 contains 23 residues. Germline assignment: CDR1 SGHTA and CDR2 FQGTGA. The CDR3 sequence: CASSLKVWRGAFGSSATNEKLFF. The CDR3 DNA is TGTGCCAGCAGCCTAAAGGTCTGGCGGGGGGCATTTGGGTCGTCGGCAACTAATGAAAAACTGTTTTTT.

The chain uses TRBV11-3 and TRBJ1-2; 7 bases are a match to TRBD1. J lost 11 bases, V lost 1 base, and 13 bases had no gene match. The V gene's germline CDR1 is SGHNT and CDR2 YENEEA. CDR3 length equals 15 residues. This CDR3 is CASSLVTGDSRFYTF. The DNA for the CDR3 is TGTGCCAGCAGCTTAGTAACCGGGGACAGCCGATTTTACACCTTC.

This clone was counted between two and nine times. Here the CDR3 DNA reads TGCAGCGTTGAAGATTGGGCAGCGAACACTGAAGCTTTCTTT. The encoded protein is CSVEDWAANTEAFF. The chain employs TRBV29-1 and TRBJ1-1; unclear D gene. The V gene's germline CDR1 is SQVTM and CDR2 ANQGSEA. This CDR3 is 14 amino acids long. Trimming shortened V by 0 bases and J by 1 base, and 9 bases separated the two germline ends.

This clone showed up just once. The chain is built from TRBV18 and TRBJ2-2; possible D gene TRBD2, 7 bases. V lost 3 bases and J lost 5, with 16 bases in between. This CDR3 region has 16 residues. Germline V gene data show CDR1 as KGHSH and CDR2 as LQKENI. The CDR3 DNA follows: TGTGCCAGCTCACCCCGAGGGGGGGCAACGACCGGGGAGCTGTTTTTT. It encodes CASSPRGGATTGELFF.

This chain links TRBV5-1 with TRBJ1-2, with D perhaps TRBD1 (5 bases). CDR3 size: 17 residues. V shed 4 bases and J shed 2 bases, with 21 bases lying between them. Per the germline V gene, CDR1 is SGHRS and CDR2 is YFSETQ. CDR3 nucleotides: TGCGCCAGCAGCCTTTCGTCTTCCGGGACTGACAACTATGGCTACACCTTC. Translating it yields CASSLSSSGTDNYGYTF.

The V call is TRBV2, the J call TRBJ2-1; 9 bases agree with TRBD1. V lost 1 base to trimming and J lost 3 bases; unmatched junction nucleotides: 10. The CDR3 contains 18 residues. CDR1 is SNHLY and CDR2 is FYNNEI in the germline V gene. The CDR3 spells CASSEVSSGTGFYNEQFF. The CDR3 coding sequence is TGTGCCAGCAGTGAAGTCTCCTCCGGGACAGGGTTCTACAATGAGCAGTTCTTC.

The chain joins TRBV6-5 to TRBJ2-5; perhaps TRBD2 as D (6 bases). V lost 2 bases and J lost 5, with 15 bases in between. This CDR3 spans 15 amino acids. Germline V lookup: CDR1 MNHEY, CDR2 SVGAGI. The CDR3 loop reads CASSYSLGGKETQYF. The CDR3 bases are TGTGCCAGCAGTTACAGCCTTGGGGGGAAGGAGACCCAGTACTTC.

V usage is TRBV19 and J usage is TRBJ2-1, with 10 bases matching TRBD1. CDR1 is LNHDA and CDR2 is SQIVND in the germline V gene (reference sequence). The CDR3 sequence is 13 residues long. The V gene end was trimmed by 4 bases and the J gene end by 10 bases; junction bases not matched to a gene: 4. CDR3 amino acids: CASSTVTGGEQFF. CDR3 in DNA: TGTGCCAGTAGTACCGTGACAGGGGGCGAGCAGTTCTTC.

V is TRBV13 and J is TRBJ2-3; tentatively, D is TRBD2 (6 bases). The V and J ends lost 5 bases and 0 bases respectively, with 18 bases between them. This CDR3 comprises 17 residues. The germline V gene has CDR1 PRHDT and CDR2 FYEKMQ (reference sequence). The CDR3 reads CASSLGRAGLSTDTQYF. The CDR3 DNA reads as TGTGCCAGCAGCCTCGGGCGGGCGGGGTTAAGCACAGATACGCAGTATTTT.

This clone was counted between two and nine times. V and J are TRBV27 and TRBJ1-1; perhaps TRBD1 as D (5 bases). The germline V and J ends were trimmed by 0 bases and 5 bases, with 10 bases remaining between them. CDR1 is MNHEY, CDR2 SMNVEV, per germline (reference sequence). This CDR3 is 14 amino acids long. CDR3 sequence: CASSLSGGGTEAFF. For the CDR3, the DNA is TGTGCCAGCAGTTTATCCGGGGGGGGGACTGAAGCTTTCTTT.

In its sample, this clone was seen a few times. This chain joins TRBV5-6 and TRBJ1-4, with D possibly matching TRBD1 (5 bases). Germline assignment: CDR1 SGHDT and CDR2 YYEEEE. This CDR3 comprises 16 residues. Trimming shortened V by 2 bases and J by 0 bases, and 11 bases separated the two germline ends. The CDR3 DNA follows: TGTGCCAGCAGCTTAAAGCCGACAGCAACTAATGAAAAACTGTTTTTT. This encodes CASSLKPTATNEKLFF.

The V gene is TRBV10-2, the J gene TRBJ2-7; maybe TRBD2 (6 bases). Germline V gene data show CDR1 as WSHSY and CDR2 as SAAADI. There are 15 residues in the CDR3. V lost 3 bases and J 0 bases, leaving 12 bases between the germline ends. CDR3 sequence reads: CASSDPGTPSYEQYF. CDR3 nucleotide sequence: TGCGCCAGCAGTGACCCCGGGACTCCCTCCTACGAGCAGTACTTC.

The chain couples TRBV25-1 to TRBJ1-1, with 7 positions matching TRBD1. The CDR3 has 10 amino acids. The germline CDR1 and CDR2 sequences are MGHDK and SYGVNS. V dropped 9 bases and J dropped 6; count of bases not matched to a gene: 1. CDR3 nucleotides: TGTGCCAGTCAGGGGGCTGAAGCTTTCTTT. It yields the protein CASQGAEAFF.

V gene TRBV10-2 combines with J gene TRBJ2-1; 9 positions agree with TRBD1. There are 16 residues in the CDR3. With V trimmed by 2 bases and J by 1 base, 3 bases remained unmatched. Germline V gene data show CDR1 as WSHSY and CDR2 as SAAADI. The CDR3 nucleotides read TGCGCCAGCAGTGAGACGACAGGGGGATCCTACAATGAGCAGTTCTTC. It yields the protein CASSETTGGSYNEQFF.

This rearrangement joins TRBV4-2 to TRBJ1-2; tentatively, D is TRBD1 (5 bases). Germline CDR1 reads LGHNA; CDR2 reads YNFKEQ. The CDR3 contains 14 residues. V lost 0 bases and J 4 bases, leaving 9 bases between the germline ends. The CDR3 sequence: CASSQDGGGYGYTF. In DNA form, the CDR3 reads TGTGCCAGCAGCCAAGATGGGGGGGGCTATGGCTACACCTTC.

This clone was counted between two and nine times. CDR3 nucleotides: TGTGCTAGTGCCGGGACAGGGATGTCTGGAAACACCATATATTTT. Encoded protein: CASAGTGMSGNTIYF. The chain combines TRBV12-5 with TRBJ1-3; 9 bases fit TRBD1. The V segment lost 7 bases and the J segment 1 base; nucleotides outside the gene matches: 5. The CDR3 length is 15 residues. Germline loops: CDR1 LGHNT, CDR2 FRNRAP.

This clone is a singleton in its sample. J is TRBJ2-1 and V is TRBV5-1; the match to TRBD2 covers 12 bases. Unmatched junction bases numbered 5, after V lost 2 bases and J lost 2 bases. This CDR3 comprises 17 residues. Germline V lookup: CDR1 SGHRS, CDR2 YFSETQ. The DNA for the CDR3 is TGCGCCAGCAGCTTAGTACTAGCGGGGGGCACCTACAATGAGCAGTTCTTC. Translating gives CASSLVLAGGTYNEQFF.

J is TRBJ1-2 and V is TRBV7-8; TRBD1 matches at 7 bases. The CDR3 loop spans 17 amino acids. Germline lookup yields CDR1 SGHVS and CDR2 FQNEAQ. The trim removed 5 bases at V and 4 bases at J, leaving 16 bases unmatched. The DNA of the CDR3 is TGTGCCAGCAGCCTTAACAGTCTCTCGGGACAGACCTATGGCTACACCTTC. Residues: CASSLNSLSGQTYGYTF.

CDR3 protein: CSVEARENYGYTF. The DNA of the CDR3 is TGCAGCGTTGAAGCCAGGGAAAACTATGGCTACACCTTC. The chain links TRBV29-1 to TRBJ1-2, with TRBD1 as a possible D gene (5 bases). The CDR3 extends over 13 amino acids. V dropped 1 base and J dropped 2 bases, with 8 bases sitting between them. Germline CDR1 reads SQVTM; CDR2 reads ANQGSEA.

The chain carries TRBV2 and TRBJ2-5, with 8 bases matching TRBD2. CDR3 length: 15 residues. With V trimmed by 5 bases and J by 2 bases, 7 bases remained unmatched. Looked up from germline, CDR1 is SNHLY and CDR2 is FYNNEI. DNA for the CDR3: TGTGCCAGCAGTTTAGCGGGGAACCCACAAGAGACCCAGTACTTC. Protein product: CASSLAGNPQETQYF. The full variable domain, with the rest looked up from reference TRBV2 and TRBJ2-5, is EPEVTQTPSHQVTQMGQEVILRCVPISNHLYFYWYRQILGQKVEFLVSFYNNEISEKSEIFDDQFSVERPDGSNFTLKIRSTKLEDSAMYFCASSLAGNPQETQYFGPGTRLLVL.

This chain connects TRBV27 to TRBJ1-5; D is perhaps TRBD1 (6 bases). In germline, CDR1 is MNHEY, CDR2 SMNVEV (reference sequence). The length of the CDR3 is 15 residues. The V gene lost 6 bases and the J gene lost 0 bases, with 12 bases spanning the gap. The CDR3 DNA sequence: TGTGCCAGCAGACCCGGGACAATTAGCAATCAGCCCCAGCATTTT. This sequence encodes CASRPGTISNQPQHF.

The genes are TRBV7-8 and TRBJ2-5, with D tentatively TRBD1 (6 bases). CDR3 length: 19 amino acids. Germline values: CDR1 SGHVS, CDR2 FQNEAQ. V gave up 7 bases and J gave up 1 base, with 28 bases separating them. The CDR3 reads CASIRVGDLRQAFQETQYF. DNA of the CDR3: TGTGCCAGCATCAGAGTAGGGGATTTAAGACAGGCTTTCCAAGAGACCCAGTACTTC.

This clone was observed once. This chain connects TRBV7-6 to TRBJ2-7, with 10 bases aligning to TRBD1. Germline assignment: CDR1 SGHVS and CDR2 FNYEAQ. CDR3 size: 15 residues. J was trimmed by 3 bases and V by 5 bases; bases with no gene match: 7. The CDR3 protein is CASSQSWTGGYEQYF. The CDR3 nucleotides are TGTGCCAGCAGCCAATCGTGGACAGGGGGCTACGAGCAGTACTTC.

The chain recombines TRBV6-4 with TRBJ1-1, with a tentative D call TRBD1 (5 bases). Germline V gene sequence: CDR1 MRHNA, CDR2 SNTAGT. Trimming pared 5 bases from V and 0 bases from J, leaving 13 bases between. The CDR3 has 15 residues. DNA of the CDR3: TGTGCCAGCAGTAAAGGGGCTAACATGAACACTGAAGCTTTCTTT. It translates to CASSKGANMNTEAFF.